A single sample is the source of the 21 T cell receptor beta chains below, sequenced in a study of cytomegalovirus exposure and HLA in healthy donors. Sequencing used immunoSEQ multiplex PCR; TCRdb keeps in-frame clones, though not all of them. This repertoire shows under 400,000 clones, approximately 90% found once; its top ten account for 0.83%. Sequenced: PBMCs. The receptor set was obtained from a woman between 18 and 29 years old in good health and CMV-seronegative.

This chain links TRBV5-4 with TRBJ2-5, with 9 bases fitting TRBD2. With V trimmed by 0 bases and J by 1 base, 4 bases remained unmatched. The CDR3 extends over 16 amino acids. Germline CDR1 reads SGHNT; CDR2 reads YYREEE (reference sequence). The CDR3 coding sequence is TGTGCCAGCAGCTTGGAAGTAGCGGGGGCCCAAGAGACCCAGTACTTC. Translated, it gives CASSLEVAGAQETQYF.

V gene TRBV5-4 combines with J gene TRBJ1-2; 11 nucleotides match TRBD1. CDR3 length: 15 amino acids. Germline loops: CDR1 SGHNT, CDR2 YYREEE (reference sequence). Germline trimming cut 2 bases from V and 4 bases from J; bases unmatched to any gene: 4. The CDR3 DNA follows: TGTGCCAGCAGCTTAAGGACAGGGGGCAGCTATGGCTACACCTTC. Amino acid sequence: CASSLRTGGSYGYTF.

CDR3 DNA sequence: TGTGCCAGCAGTCCCCGACTAGCTTTTTCCTACGAGCAGTACTTC. Its protein is CASSPRLAFSYEQYF. The chain has TRBV27 and TRBJ2-7; TRBD2 matches 7 bases. The CDR3 is made up of 15 amino acids. V trimming: 5 bases; J trimming: 1 base; junction bases outside the gene matches: 8. Germline values: CDR1 MNHEY, CDR2 SMNVEV (reference sequence).

The rearrangement links TRBV4-1 to TRBJ2-1, with 8 bases fitting TRBD1. The V segment lost 4 bases and the J segment 10 bases; nucleotides outside the gene matches: 12. Germline assignment: CDR1 MGHRA and CDR2 YSYEKL. CDR3 length: 15 amino acids. CDR3 in DNA: TGCGCCAGCAGCCCTCTACCAAGACAGGGGAACGAGCAGTTCTTC. Translated: CASSPLPRQGNEQFF.

This chain's CDR3 is CASSESRAYWDTEAFF. The CDR3 region has the DNA TGTGCCAGCAGTGAAAGCAGGGCTTATTGGGACACTGAAGCTTTCTTT. The chain recombines TRBV2 with TRBJ1-1, with D possibly being TRBD1 (5 bases). Germline V gene lookup returns CDR1 SNHLY and CDR2 FYNNEI. V dropped 2 bases and J dropped 3 bases, with 16 bases sitting between them. The CDR3 length is 16 residues. Full variable domain (missing parts from reference TRBV2 and TRBJ1-1): EPEVTQTPSHQVTQMGQEVILRCVPISNHLYFYWYRQILGQKVEFLVSFYNNEISEKSEIFDDQFSVERPDGSNFTLKIRSTKLEDSAMYFCASSESRAYWDTEAFFGQGTRLTVV.

The chain's CDR3 is CASSTGQGFNGGAEASNTQYF. In nucleotides, the CDR3 is TGTGCCAGCAGTACGGGACAGGGGTTTAACGGGGGGGCCGAGGCAAGTAATACGCAGTATTTT. The V call is TRBV28, the J call TRBJ2-3; TRBD1 matches at 10 bases. The CDR3 is 21 residues long. Germline V lookup: CDR1 MDHEN, CDR2 SYDVKM. J was trimmed by 7 bases and V by 5 bases; bases with no gene match: 27.

Of note for this clone: Other DNA sequences from this sample encode an identical CDR3 as well. The chain uses TRBV27 and TRBJ2-1, with 11 bases lining up with TRBD2. This CDR3 is 16 amino acids long. J lost 4 bases, V lost 2 bases, and 4 bases had no gene match. From germline, CDR1 is MNHEY and CDR2 SMNVEV (reference sequence). CDR3 protein: CASSLAGTSGYNEQFF. In DNA, the CDR3 is TGTGCCAGCAGTTTAGCTGGGACTAGCGGTTACAATGAGCAGTTCTTC.

The chain has TRBV6-5 and TRBJ2-7; no definite D call. The V gene lost 3 bases and the J gene lost 7 bases, with 16 bases spanning the gap. Germline CDR1 is MNHEY and CDR2 is SVGAGI. This CDR3 region has 14 residues. The CDR3 spells CASSYRSGMAEQYF. CDR3 DNA sequence: TGTGCCAGCAGTTATCGGTCAGGTATGGCAGAGCAGTACTTC.

The CDR3 sequence is CASSLDRSDNEQFF. CDR3 DNA sequence: TGTGCCAGCAGCTTGGATCGGTCGGACAATGAGCAGTTCTTC. The chain carries TRBV5-6 and TRBJ2-1; no definite D call. The germline CDR1 and CDR2 sequences are SGHDT and YYEEEE. The CDR3 covers 14 residues. Deletions cut 0 bases from V and 5 bases from J, with 9 bases between.

This clone was recorded a few times. The chain carries TRBV27 and TRBJ2-7; weak D call: TRBD1 (6 bases). The CDR3 sequence is 13 residues long. V lost 2 bases and J 4 bases, leaving 9 bases between the germline ends. The V gene's germline CDR1 is MNHEY and CDR2 SMNVEV (reference sequence). CDR3 in DNA: TGTGCCAGCAGTTTAGGGACATTATACGAGCAGTACTTC. Translating gives CASSLGTLYEQYF.

The chain is built from TRBV6-5 and TRBJ2-5; TRBD2 matches at 7 bases. The J segment lost 3 bases and the V segment lost 6 bases, leaving 4 bases of the junction unmatched. The CDR3 is 13 residues long. Germline CDR1 is MNHEY and CDR2 is SVGAGI. CDR3 in amino acids: CASSPLAEETQYF. The CDR3 region has the DNA TGTGCCAGCAGCCCTCTAGCGGAAGAGACCCAGTACTTC.

V gene TRBV19 combines with J gene TRBJ1-4, with D possibly matching TRBD1 (5 bases). Between the trimmed V and J ends, which lost 7 bases and 5 bases, there was a span of 11 bases. The germline gives CDR1 LNHDA, CDR2 SQIVND (reference sequence). The CDR3 consists of 13 residues. DNA for the CDR3: TGTGCCAGTATGGCGGGGCGGAATGAAAAACTGTTTTTT. It codes for CASMAGRNEKLFF. The complete variable domain, with remaining parts taken from reference TRBV19 and TRBJ1-4, reads DGGITQSPKYLFRKEGQNVTLSCEQNLNHDAMYWYRQDPGQGLRLIYYSQIVNDFQKGDIAEGYSVSREKKESFPLTVTSAQKNPTAFYLCASMAGRNEKLFFGSGTQLSVL.

This clone was seen only a few times. V gene TRBV2 combines with J gene TRBJ1-5; D gene uncertain. The CDR3 extends over 17 amino acids. In germline, CDR1 is SNHLY, CDR2 FYNNEI. V gave up 1 base and J gave up 5 bases, with 18 bases separating them. The DNA for the CDR3 is TGTGCCAGCAGTGAAGAGGAGGCCTCCAAGGGCTATCAGCCCCAGCATTTT. Its protein is CASSEEEASKGYQPQHF.

The chain uses TRBV9 and TRBJ2-7; 7 nucleotides line up with TRBD2. The CDR3 is 15 residues long. V shed 0 bases, J shed 2 bases, and the junction held 5 bases outside the gene matches. Germline-derived CDR1 and CDR2 are SGDLS and YYNGEE. The CDR3 DNA follows: TGTGCCAGCAGCGTAGCTCCCAGCGGGGCCTACGAGCAGTACTTC. Protein: CASSVAPSGAYEQYF.

As DNA, the CDR3 is TGTGCCAGCAGCCGTCGGGATCCCTCTGGAAACACCATATATTTT. It specifies CASSRRDPSGNTIYF. The chain employs TRBV11-2 and TRBJ1-3; no clear D gene. The CDR3 loop spans 15 amino acids. Per the germline V gene, CDR1 is SGHAT and CDR2 is FQNNGV. V dropped 5 bases and J dropped 0 bases, with 11 bases sitting between them.

The J gene is TRBJ2-3, the V gene TRBV6-4; 9 bases align to TRBD2. Losses at the gene ends were 3 bases for V and 2 bases for J; bases not matched to a gene: 3. From germline, CDR1 is MRHNA and CDR2 SNTAGT. The CDR3 length is 15 residues. CDR3 nucleotide sequence: TGTGCCAGCAGTGAATCTAGCGGGAACACAGATACGCAGTATTTT. This gives the protein CASSESSGNTDTQYF.

This clone was seen more than once but under ten times. V is TRBV6-5 and J is TRBJ1-1; tentatively, D is TRBD1 (5 bases). In germline, CDR1 is MNHEY, CDR2 SVGAGI. V dropped 2 bases and J dropped 0 bases, with 13 bases sitting between them. The CDR3 sequence is 16 residues long. In DNA, the CDR3 is TGTGCCAGCAGTTACACGCTGACAGCCTTGAACACTGAAGCTTTCTTT. Its translation: CASSYTLTALNTEAFF.

V and J are TRBV6-5 and TRBJ2-7; 13 nucleotides line up with TRBD2. Germline CDR1 and CDR2: MNHEY and SVGAGI. The trim removed 5 bases at V and 12 bases at J, leaving 13 bases unmatched. The CDR3 sequence is 15 residues long. The CDR3 DNA follows: TGTGCCAGCAGTCCAATGACTAGCGGGGGGCCCGGGGGGTACTTC. Protein: CASSPMTSGGPGGYF.

This rearrangement joins TRBV9 to TRBJ1-4, with D unresolved. Looked up from germline, CDR1 is SGDLS and CDR2 is YYNGEE. Trimming pared 4 bases from V and 8 bases from J, leaving 15 bases between. The CDR3 sequence is 14 residues long. The CDR3 is CASSPGRSREKLFF. Here the CDR3 DNA reads TGTGCCAGCAGCCCCGGCAGGTCTCGCGAAAAACTGTTTTTT.

This chain connects TRBV6-5 to TRBJ1-1, with a weak D call TRBD1 (6 bases). Trimming took 3 bases from V and 0 from J, leaving 11 bases between them. CDR3 size: 15 residues. Germline V gene data show CDR1 as MNHEY and CDR2 as SVGAGI. DNA for the CDR3: TGTGCCAGCAGTTATGAACAGGGCATGAACACTGAAGCTTTCTTT. It specifies CASSYEQGMNTEAFF.

This rearrangement joins TRBV6-5 to TRBJ1-1, with D unresolved. V was pared by 6 bases and J by 0 bases, with 5 bases between. The CDR3 runs to 12 residues. Germline CDR1 reads MNHEY; CDR2 reads SVGAGI. CDR3 region: CASRQMNTEAFF. The CDR3 nucleotides are TGTGCCAGCAGACAGATGAACACTGAAGCTTTCTTT.